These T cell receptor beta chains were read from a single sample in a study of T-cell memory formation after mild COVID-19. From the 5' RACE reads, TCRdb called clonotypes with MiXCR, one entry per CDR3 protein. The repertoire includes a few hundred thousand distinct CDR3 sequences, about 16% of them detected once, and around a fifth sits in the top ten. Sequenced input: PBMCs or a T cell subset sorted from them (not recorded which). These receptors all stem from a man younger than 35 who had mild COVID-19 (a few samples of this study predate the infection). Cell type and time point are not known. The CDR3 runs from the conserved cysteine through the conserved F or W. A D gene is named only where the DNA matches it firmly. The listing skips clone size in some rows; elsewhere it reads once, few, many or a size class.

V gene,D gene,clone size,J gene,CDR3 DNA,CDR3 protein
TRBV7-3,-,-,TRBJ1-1,TGTGCCAGCAGCCCAGTCATCGGGGGAGAAGCTTTCTTT,CASSPVIGGEAFF
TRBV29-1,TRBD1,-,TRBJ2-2,TGCAGCGTTGAAGATTGGGAACCGGACAGGGGAGGCACCGGGGAGCTGTTTTTT,CSVEDWEPDRGGTGELFF
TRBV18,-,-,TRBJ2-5,TGTGCCAGCTCACCGGACATACAAGAGACCCAGTACTTC,CASSPDIQETQYF
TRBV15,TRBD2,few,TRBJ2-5,TGTGCCACCAGAGGTAGCGGGCCAACCCTTCCCGAGACCCAGTACTTC,CATRGSGPTLPETQYF
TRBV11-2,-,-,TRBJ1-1,TGTGCCAGCAGCTTATGGCCGAACACTGAAGCTTTCTTT,CASSLWPNTEAFF
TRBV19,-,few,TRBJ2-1,TGTGCCAGTAGTATCTGGCAGGGGAAACGATACAATGAGCAGTTCTTC,CASSIWQGKRYNEQFF
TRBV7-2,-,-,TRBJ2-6,TGTGCCAGCAGCCCCCTATACGGGGCCCCTGGGGCCAACGTCCTGACTTTC,CASSPLYGAPGANVLTF
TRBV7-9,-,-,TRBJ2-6,TGTGCCAGCAGCCCGAGAGAAGTCCCTGGGGCCAACGTCCTGACTTTC,CASSPREVPGANVLTF
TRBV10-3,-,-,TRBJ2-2,TGTGCCATCCAAGCAGGGGGGGAGCTGTTTTTT,CAIQAGGELFF
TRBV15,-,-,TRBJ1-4,TGTGCCACCCGCGAGGGGGGGTGGAATGAAAAACTGTTTTTT,CATREGGWNEKLFF
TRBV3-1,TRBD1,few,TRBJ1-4,TGTGCCAGCAGCCGGGCGACAGGGGGGAATGAAAAACTGTTTTTT,CASSRATGGNEKLFF
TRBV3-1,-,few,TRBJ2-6,TGTGCCAGCAGCCAGGGGGCTGGTGGGGCCAACGTCCTGACTTTC,CASSQGAGGANVLTF
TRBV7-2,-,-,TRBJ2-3,TGTGCCACAGAGGCCAGGAGTCCTGTTTTT,CATEARSPVF
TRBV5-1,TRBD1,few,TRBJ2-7,TGCGCCAGCAGCATGGGCGACCGGACAGGGGCCAACGAGCAGTACTTC,CASSMGDRTGANEQYF
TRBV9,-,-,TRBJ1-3,TGTGCCAGCAGCGTAGTAGGGGGTAGCACCATATATTTT,CASSVVGGSTIYF
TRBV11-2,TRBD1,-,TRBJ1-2,TGTGCCAGCAGCCCTAGCACCGGGACAGGGGACTATGGCTACACCTTC,CASSPSTGTGDYGYTF
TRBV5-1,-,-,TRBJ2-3,TGCGCCAGCAGCTTGAAACGTGGGGTCCGGAGCACAGATACGCAGTATTTT,CASSLKRGVRSTDTQYF
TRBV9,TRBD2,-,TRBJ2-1,TGTGCCAGCAGCGTTAGCGGGGGGGTTTGGAATGAGCAGTTCTTC,CASSVSGGVWNEQFF
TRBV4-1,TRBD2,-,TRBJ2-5,TGCGCCAGCAGCCAAGACAGCGGGGGGAAGACCCAGTACTTC,CASSQDSGGKTQYF
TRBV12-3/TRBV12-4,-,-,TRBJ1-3,TGTGCCAGCATCCTAAATAACGCTGGAAACACCATATATTTT,CASILNNAGNTIYF
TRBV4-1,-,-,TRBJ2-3,TGCGCCAGCAGCCAAGATCCAGACCTCCGGACCCGGGCCCTCTCAGATACGCAGTATTTT,CASSQDPDLRTRALSDTQYF
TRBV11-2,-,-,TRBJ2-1,TGTGCCAGCAGCTTGCAGGGTTTGGATGAGCAGTTCTTC,CASSLQGLDEQFF